This T cell receptor beta chain originates from a study of T-cell reconstitution after alpha-beta-depleted transplantation in children. The TCRbeta library incorporated unique molecular identifiers. Via MiXCR, TCRdb re-called the PCR reads, giving one row per CDR3 protein. This table holds a few hundred thousand distinct CDR3 sequences, roughly a tenth found once. V lost 2 bases, J lost 5 bases, and 6 bases stayed unmatched. Looked up from germline, CDR1 is SGHKS and CDR2 is YYEKEE (reference sequence). CDR3 size: 14 residues. This clonotype has only a few counts. The chain carries TRBV5-5 and TRBJ2-5; 7 bases map to TRBD2. The sequencing here drew on PBMCs from the stem cell graft donor, taken from the stem cell graft. The origin of this receptor is a human donor who donated a stem cell graft to a child with acute myeloid leukemia. The CDR3 DNA reads as TGTGCCAGCAGCTTCCTGGGGGGGAGGGAGACCCAGTACTTC. Amino acids: CASSFLGGRETQYF.